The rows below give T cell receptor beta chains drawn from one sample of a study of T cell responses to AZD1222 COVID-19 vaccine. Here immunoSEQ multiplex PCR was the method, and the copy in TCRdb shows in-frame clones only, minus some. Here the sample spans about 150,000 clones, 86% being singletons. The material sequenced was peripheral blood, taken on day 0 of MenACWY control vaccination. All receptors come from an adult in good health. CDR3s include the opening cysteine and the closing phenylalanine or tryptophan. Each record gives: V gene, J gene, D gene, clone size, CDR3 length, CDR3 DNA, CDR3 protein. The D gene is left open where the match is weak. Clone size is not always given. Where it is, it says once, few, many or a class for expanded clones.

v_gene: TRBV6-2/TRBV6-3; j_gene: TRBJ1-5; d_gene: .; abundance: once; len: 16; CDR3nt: TGTGCCAGCAGCCTCCAAGGGGGGGCCCTCCTAAGGCCCCAGCATTTT; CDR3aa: CASSLQGGALLRPQHF
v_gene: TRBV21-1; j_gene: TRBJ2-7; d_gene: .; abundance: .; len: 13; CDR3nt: TGTGCCAGCAGCAAAGAGGGCTCCTACGAGCAGTACTTC; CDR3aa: CASSKEGSYEQYF
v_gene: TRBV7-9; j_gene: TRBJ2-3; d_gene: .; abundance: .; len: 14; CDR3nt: TGTGCCAGCAGCTCACTAGTGAGTACAGATACGCAGTATTTT; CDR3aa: CASSSLVSTDTQYF
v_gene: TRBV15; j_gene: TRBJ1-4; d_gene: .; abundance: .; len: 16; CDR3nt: TGTGCCACACTAGACGGCATCGGCGGAACTAATGAAAAACTGTTTTTT; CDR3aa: CATLDGIGGTNEKLFF
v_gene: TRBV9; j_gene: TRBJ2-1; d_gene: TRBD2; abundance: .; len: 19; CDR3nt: TGTGCCAGCAGCGTAGAGGGAGCGGGGGGGCGTCTAGGCGACAATGAGCAGTTCTTC; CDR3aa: CASSVEGAGGRLGDNEQFF
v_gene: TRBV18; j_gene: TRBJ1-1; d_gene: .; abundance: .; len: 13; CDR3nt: TGTGCCAGCTCATTCGACAGGAACACTGAAGCTTTCTTT; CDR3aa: CASSFDRNTEAFF
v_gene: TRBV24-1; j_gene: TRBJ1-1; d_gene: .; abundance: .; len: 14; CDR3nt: TGTGCCACCAGTGATTCAACAGGGCTCACTGAAGCTTTCTTT; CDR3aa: CATSDSTGLTEAFF
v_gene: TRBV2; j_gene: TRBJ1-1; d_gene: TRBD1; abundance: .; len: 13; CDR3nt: TGTGCCAGTAGTTTCGACAGGGACACTGAAGCTTTCTTT; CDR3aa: CASSFDRDTEAFF
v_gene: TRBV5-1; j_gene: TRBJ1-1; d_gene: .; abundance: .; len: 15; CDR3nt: TGCGCCAGCAGCCTTGCGGGGGGCAGGGCGGCTGAAGCTTTCTTT; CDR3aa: CASSLAGGRAAEAFF
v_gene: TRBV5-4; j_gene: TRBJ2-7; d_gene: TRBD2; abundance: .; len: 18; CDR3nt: TGTGCCAGCAGCGCGGGCGGACTAGCGGTTGGGTCCTCCTACGAGCAGTACTTC; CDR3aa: CASSAGGLAVGSSYEQYF
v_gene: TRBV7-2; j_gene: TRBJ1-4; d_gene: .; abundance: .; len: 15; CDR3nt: TGTGCCAGCAGCTTAGCTTTCGGGGTCGGGGAAAAACTGTTTTTT; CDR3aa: CASSLAFGVGEKLFF